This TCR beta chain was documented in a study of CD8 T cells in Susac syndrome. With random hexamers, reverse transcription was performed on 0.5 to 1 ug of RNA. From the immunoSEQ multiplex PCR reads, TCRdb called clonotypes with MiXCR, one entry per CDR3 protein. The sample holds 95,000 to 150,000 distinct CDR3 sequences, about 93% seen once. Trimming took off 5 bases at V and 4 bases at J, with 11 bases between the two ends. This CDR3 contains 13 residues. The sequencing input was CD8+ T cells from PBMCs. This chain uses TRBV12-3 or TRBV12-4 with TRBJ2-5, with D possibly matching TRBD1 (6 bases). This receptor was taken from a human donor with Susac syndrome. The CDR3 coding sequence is TGTGCCAGCAGTCAAACAGGGTTAGAGACCCAGTACTTC. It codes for CASSQTGLETQYF.